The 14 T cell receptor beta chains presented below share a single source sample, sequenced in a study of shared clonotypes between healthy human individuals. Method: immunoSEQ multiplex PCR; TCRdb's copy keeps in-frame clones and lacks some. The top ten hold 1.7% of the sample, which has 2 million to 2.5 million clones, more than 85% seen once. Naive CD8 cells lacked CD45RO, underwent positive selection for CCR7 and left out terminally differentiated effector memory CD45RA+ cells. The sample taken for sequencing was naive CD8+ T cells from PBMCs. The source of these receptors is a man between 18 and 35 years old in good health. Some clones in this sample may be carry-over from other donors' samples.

Here the CDR3 reads CASRDNAKYEQYF. CDR3 bases: TGTGCCAGCAGGGACAACGCTAAGTACGAGCAGTACTTC. The rearrangement uses TRBV25-1 and TRBJ2-7; TRBD1 is a possible D gene (5 bases). Germline CDR1 reads MGHDK; CDR2 reads SYGVNS. The CDR3 has 13 residues. The V end lost 6 bases, the J end lost 4 bases, and 13 bases lay between the germline ends.

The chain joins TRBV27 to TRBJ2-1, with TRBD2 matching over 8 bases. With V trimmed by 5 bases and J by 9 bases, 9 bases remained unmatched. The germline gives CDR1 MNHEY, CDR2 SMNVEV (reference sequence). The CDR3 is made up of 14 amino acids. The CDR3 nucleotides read TGTGCCAGCAGTCCCCTCCGGGAGGGCCTTGAGCAGTTCTTC. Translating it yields CASSPLREGLEQFF.

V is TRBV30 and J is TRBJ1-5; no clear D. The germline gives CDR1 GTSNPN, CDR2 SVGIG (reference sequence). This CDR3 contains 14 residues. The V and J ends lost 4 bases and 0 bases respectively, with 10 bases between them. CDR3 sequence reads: CAWTQKYSNQPQHF. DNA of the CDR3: TGTGCCTGGACACAGAAATATAGCAATCAGCCCCAGCATTTT.

The CDR3 loop reads CASSLSGSWHEQYF. In nucleotides, the CDR3 is TGTGCCAGCAGTTTAAGCGGGAGCTGGCACGAGCAGTACTTC. The chain has TRBV27 and TRBJ2-7, with 8 bases matching TRBD2. The CDR3 runs to 14 residues. CDR1 is MNHEY, CDR2 SMNVEV, per germline (reference sequence). Trimming at V came to 2 bases and at J to 5 bases, leaving 5 bases not matched to a gene.

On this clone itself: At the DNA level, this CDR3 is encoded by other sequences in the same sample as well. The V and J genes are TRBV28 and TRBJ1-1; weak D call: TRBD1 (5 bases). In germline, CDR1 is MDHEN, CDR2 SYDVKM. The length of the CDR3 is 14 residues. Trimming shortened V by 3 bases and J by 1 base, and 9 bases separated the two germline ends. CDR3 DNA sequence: TGTGCCAGCAGTTTTCGCACAGGGAACACTGAAGCTTTCTTT. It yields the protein CASSFRTGNTEAFF.

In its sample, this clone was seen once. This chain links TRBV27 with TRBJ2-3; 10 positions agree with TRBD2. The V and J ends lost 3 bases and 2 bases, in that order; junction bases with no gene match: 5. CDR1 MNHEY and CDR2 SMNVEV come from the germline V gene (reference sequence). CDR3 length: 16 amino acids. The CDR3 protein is CASSLSAGGPTDTQYF. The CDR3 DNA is TGTGCCAGCAGTTTGTCAGCGGGAGGGCCCACAGATACGCAGTATTTT.

CDR3 in amino acids: CASSPGQPGPTNVLTF. The CDR3 DNA sequence: TGTGCCAGCAGCCCGGGACAGCCCGGCCCCACCAACGTCCTGACTTTC. The chain combines TRBV7-9 with TRBJ2-6; TRBD1 agrees at 7 bases. Trimming took 5 bases from V and 8 from J; bases not matched to a gene: 12. The CDR3 contains 16 residues. CDR1 is SEHNR, CDR2 FQNEAQ, per germline (reference sequence). Looking up the rest from reference TRBV7-9 and TRBJ2-6 gives the full variable domain: DTGVSQNPRHKITKRGQNVTFRCDPISEHNRLYWYRQTLGQGPEFLTYFQNEAQLEKSRLLSDRFSAERPKGSFSTLEIQRTEQGDSAMYLCASSPGQPGPTNVLTFGAGSRLTVL.

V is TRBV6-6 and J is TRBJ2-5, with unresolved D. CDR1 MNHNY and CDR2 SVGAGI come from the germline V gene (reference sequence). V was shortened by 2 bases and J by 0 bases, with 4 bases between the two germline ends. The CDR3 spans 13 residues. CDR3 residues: CASSYRDQETQYF. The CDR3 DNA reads TGTGCCAGCAGTTACAGGGACCAAGAGACCCAGTACTTC.

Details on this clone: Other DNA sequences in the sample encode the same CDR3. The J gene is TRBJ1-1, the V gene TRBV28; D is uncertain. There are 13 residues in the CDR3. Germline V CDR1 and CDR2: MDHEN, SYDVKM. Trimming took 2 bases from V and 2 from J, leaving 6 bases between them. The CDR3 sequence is CASSLTRNTEAFF. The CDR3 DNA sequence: TGTGCCAGCAGTTTAACAAGAAACACTGAAGCTTTCTTT.

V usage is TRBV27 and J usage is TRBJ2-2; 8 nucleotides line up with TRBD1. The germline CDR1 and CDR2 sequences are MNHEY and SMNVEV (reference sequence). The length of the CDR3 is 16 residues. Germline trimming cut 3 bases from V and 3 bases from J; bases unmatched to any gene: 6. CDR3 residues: CASSFPTGAYTGELFF. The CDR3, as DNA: TGTGCCAGCAGTTTTCCGACAGGGGCTTACACCGGGGAGCTGTTTTTT.

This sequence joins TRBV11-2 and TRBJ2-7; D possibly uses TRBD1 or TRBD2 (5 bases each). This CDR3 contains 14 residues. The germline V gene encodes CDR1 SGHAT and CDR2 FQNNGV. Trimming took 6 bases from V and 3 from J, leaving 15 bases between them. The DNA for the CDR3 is TGTGCCAGCAGGCGACCGGGGCCCGGCTACGAGCAGTACTTC. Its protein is CASRRPGPGYEQYF.

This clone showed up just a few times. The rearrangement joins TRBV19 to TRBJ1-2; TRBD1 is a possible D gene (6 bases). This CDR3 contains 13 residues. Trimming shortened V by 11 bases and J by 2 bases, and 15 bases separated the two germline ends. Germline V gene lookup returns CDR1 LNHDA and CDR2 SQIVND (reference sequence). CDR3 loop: CASSGEGNYGYTF. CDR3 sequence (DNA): TGTGCCTCCTCAGGGGAGGGGAACTATGGCTACACCTTC.

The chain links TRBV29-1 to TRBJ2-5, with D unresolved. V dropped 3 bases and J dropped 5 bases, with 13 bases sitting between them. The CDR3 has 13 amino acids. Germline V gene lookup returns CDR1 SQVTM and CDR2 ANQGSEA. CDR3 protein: CSVDVGEGETQYF. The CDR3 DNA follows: TGCAGCGTTGATGTCGGAGAAGGGGAGACCCAGTACTTC. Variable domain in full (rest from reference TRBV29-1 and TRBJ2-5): SAVISQKPSRDICQRGTSLTIQCQVDSQVTMMFWYRQQPGQSLTLIATANQGSEATYESGFVIDKFPISRPNLTFSTLTVSNMSPEDSSIYLCSVDVGEGETQYFGPGTRLLVL.

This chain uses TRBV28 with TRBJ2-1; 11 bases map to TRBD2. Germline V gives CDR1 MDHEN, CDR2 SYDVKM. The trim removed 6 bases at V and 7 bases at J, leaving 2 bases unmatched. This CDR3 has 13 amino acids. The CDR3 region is CASSWTSGNEQFF. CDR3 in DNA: TGTGCCAGCAGCTGGACTAGCGGGAATGAGCAGTTCTTC.